This TCR beta chain was retrieved from a study of CD8 T cells in ankylosing spondylitis. Worth noting for this clonotype: The antigen is not known.

TCRdb re-called the 5' RACE reads through MiXCR, storing one row per CDR3 protein. The sample holds some 250,000 distinct CDR3 sequences, about 11% seen once. Germline loops: CDR1 SGHVS, CDR2 FNYEAQ. The CDR3 runs to 16 residues. V lost 5 bases and J lost 3; bases outside the gene matches: 5. Study-wide findings and caveats: Certain motif variants had earlier appeared in reactive arthritis synovial fluid and blood.

The clonotype originates from a male donor with ankylosing spondylitis or in good health (not recorded which). Specimen: blood, either unsorted or a sorted T cell fraction (not recorded which). The V gene is TRBV7-6, the J gene TRBJ2-1; 12 nucleotides agree with TRBD2. DNA for the CDR3: TGTGCCAGCAGCCCTACTAGCGGGGGGTTCTACAATGAGCAGTTCTTC. It translates to CASSPTSGGFYNEQFF.